This T cell receptor beta chain was sequenced in a study of molecular identifiers for immune sequencing clone quantification. Whole-study results and caveats: Spike-in Jurkat TCR RNA from a single cell reportedly registered among roughly 1.1 million naive cells.

One entry per CDR3 protein, called by TCRdb with MiXCR from the PCR reads. The table shows roughly 320,000 distinct CDR3 sequences, with about 22% occurring only once. This clonotype appeared a few times. Antigen specificity is unknown. Sorted naive CD8 T cells, roughly 19,000 to 1,000,000, were sequenced from 10%, 30% or 50% RNA. The germline V gene encodes CDR1 MNHEY and CDR2 SVGEGT. Trimming took 5 bases from V and 0 from J; bases not matched to a gene: 9. The CDR3 spans 17 residues. Specimen: naive CD8+ T cells from blood, with Jurkat cell RNA spiked in. The subset denotes: FACS-sorted CD8+CD4-CCR7+CD45RA+ naive T cells. This clonotype was sampled from a human donor in good health. Some libraries in this study had Jurkat cell RNA spiked in. The V gene is TRBV6-2 or TRBV6-3, the J gene TRBJ1-5; TRBD1 matches 8 bases. CDR3: CASSHWTGPNSNQPQHF. DNA of the CDR3: TGTGCCAGCAGTCACTGGACAGGGCCTAATAGCAATCAGCCCCAGCATTTT.